This T cell receptor (beta chain) was identified in a study of blood T cells in healthy people across ages. Overall study context: Per two T cells, template switching captured roughly one barcoded beta molecule.

The study drew donors from healthy Caucasian individuals in Russia aged about 6 to 95. The authors drew around 11 milliliters of peripheral blood from each donor. PCR was performed a second time for roughly 7 to 11 cycles using a sample-barcoded 5' primer and a J-beta primer mix. One entry per CDR3 protein results from TCRdb running MiXCR on the 5' RACE reads. This repertoire shows about 1,000,000 distinct CDR3 sequences, under 45% found once; its top ten account for 18%. Germline V gene data show CDR1 as SQVTM and CDR2 as ANQGSEA. Trimming pared 0 bases from V and 9 bases from J, leaving 18 bases between. CDR3 size: 15 residues.

The chain combines TRBV29-1 with TRBJ2-1; D ambiguous. The sequence was collected from an older woman in good health. The sample consisted of blood. This CDR3 is CSVEDVRAQHSEQFF. The DNA of the CDR3 is TGCAGCGTTGAAGACGTCCGGGCCCAGCACAGTGAGCAGTTCTTC.